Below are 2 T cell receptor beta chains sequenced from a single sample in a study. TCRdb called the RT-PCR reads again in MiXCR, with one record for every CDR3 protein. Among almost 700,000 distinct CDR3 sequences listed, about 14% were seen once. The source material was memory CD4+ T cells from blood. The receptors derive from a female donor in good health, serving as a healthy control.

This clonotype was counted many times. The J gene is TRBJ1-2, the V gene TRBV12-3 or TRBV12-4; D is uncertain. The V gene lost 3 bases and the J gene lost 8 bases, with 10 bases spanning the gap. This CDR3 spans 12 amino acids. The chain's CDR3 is CASSFGPLGYTF. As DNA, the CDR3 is TGTGCCAGCAGTTTCGGGCCCCTCGGCTACACCTTC.

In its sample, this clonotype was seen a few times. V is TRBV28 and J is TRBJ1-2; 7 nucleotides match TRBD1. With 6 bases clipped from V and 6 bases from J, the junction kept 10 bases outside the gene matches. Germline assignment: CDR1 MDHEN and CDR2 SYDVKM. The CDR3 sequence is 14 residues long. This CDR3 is CASSSPGQMNGYTF. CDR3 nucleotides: TGTGCCAGCAGCTCCCCGGGACAGATGAATGGCTACACCTTC.